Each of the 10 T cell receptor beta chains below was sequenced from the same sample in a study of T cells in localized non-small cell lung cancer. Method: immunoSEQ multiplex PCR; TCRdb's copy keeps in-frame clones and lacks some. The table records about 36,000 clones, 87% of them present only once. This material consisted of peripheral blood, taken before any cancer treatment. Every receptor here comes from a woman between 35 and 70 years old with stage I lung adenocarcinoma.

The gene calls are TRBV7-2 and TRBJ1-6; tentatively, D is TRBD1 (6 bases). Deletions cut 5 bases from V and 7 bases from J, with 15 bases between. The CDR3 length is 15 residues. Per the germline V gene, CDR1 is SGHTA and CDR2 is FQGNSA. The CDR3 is CASSPRRGGNSPLHF. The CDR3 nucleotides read TGTGCCAGCAGCCCGAGAAGGGGGGGGAATTCACCCCTCCACTTT. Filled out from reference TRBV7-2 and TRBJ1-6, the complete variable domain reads GAGVSQSPSNKVTEKGKDVELRCDPISGHTALYWYRQSLGQGLEFLIYFQGNSAPDKSGLPSDRFSAERTGGSVSTLTIQRTQQEDSAVYLCASSPRRGGNSPLHFGNGTRLTVT.

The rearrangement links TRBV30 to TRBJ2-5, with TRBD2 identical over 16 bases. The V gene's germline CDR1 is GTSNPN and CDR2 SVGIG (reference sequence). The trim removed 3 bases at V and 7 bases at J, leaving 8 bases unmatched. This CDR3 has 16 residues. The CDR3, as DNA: TGTGCCTGGAGCTCGGGACTAGCGGGGGGGCTGGGGACCCAGTACTTC. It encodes CAWSSGLAGGLGTQYF.

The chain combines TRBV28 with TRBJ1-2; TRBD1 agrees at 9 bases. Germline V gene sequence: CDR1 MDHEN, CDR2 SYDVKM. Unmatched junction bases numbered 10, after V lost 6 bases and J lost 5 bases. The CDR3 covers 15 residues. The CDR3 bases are TGTGCCAGCAGCACAGGGGGCGTCCACACTTATGGCTACACCTTC. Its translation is CASSTGGVHTYGYTF.

CDR3: CSVARVGRNTEAFF. The CDR3 nucleotides are TGCAGCGTCGCACGGGTGGGAAGGAACACTGAAGCTTTCTTT. V is TRBV29-1 and J is TRBJ1-1; D is undetermined. There are 14 residues in the CDR3. V lost 6 bases to trimming and J lost 1 base, with 15 bases between them. Germline CDR1 SQVTM, CDR2 ANQGSEA.

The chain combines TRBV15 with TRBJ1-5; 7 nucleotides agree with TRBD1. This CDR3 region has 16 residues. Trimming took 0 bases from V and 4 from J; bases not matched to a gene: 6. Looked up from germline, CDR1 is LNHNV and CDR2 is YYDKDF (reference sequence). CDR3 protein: CATSRDMGQMNQPQHF. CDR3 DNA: TGTGCCACCAGCAGAGATATGGGACAGATGAATCAGCCCCAGCATTTT. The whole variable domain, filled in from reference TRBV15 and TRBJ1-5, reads DAMVIQNPRYQVTQFGKPVTLSCSQTLNHNVMYWYQQKSSQAPKLLFHYYDKDFNNEADTPDNFQSRRPNTSFCFLDIRSPGLGDTAMYLCATSRDMGQMNQPQHFGDGTRLSIL.

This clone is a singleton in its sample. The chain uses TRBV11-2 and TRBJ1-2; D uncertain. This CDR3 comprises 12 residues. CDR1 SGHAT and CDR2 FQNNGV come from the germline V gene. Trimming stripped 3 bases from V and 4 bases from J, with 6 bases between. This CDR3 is CASSLNIYGYTF. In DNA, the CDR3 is TGTGCCAGCAGCTTGAACATCTATGGCTACACCTTC.

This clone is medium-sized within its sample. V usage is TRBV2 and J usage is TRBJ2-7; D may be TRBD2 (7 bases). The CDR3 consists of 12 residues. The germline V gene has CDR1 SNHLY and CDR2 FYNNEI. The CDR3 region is CVRSGGQLGQYF. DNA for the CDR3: TGTGTCAGATCGGGGGGCCAGCTTGGGCAGTACTTC.

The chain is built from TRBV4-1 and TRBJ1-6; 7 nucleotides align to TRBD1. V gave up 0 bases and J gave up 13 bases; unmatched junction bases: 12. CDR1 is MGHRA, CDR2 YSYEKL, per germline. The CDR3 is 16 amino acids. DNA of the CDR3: TGCGCCAGCAGCCAAGATCATACAGGGGCTTCGTTCCCCCTCCACTTT. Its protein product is CASSQDHTGASFPLHF.

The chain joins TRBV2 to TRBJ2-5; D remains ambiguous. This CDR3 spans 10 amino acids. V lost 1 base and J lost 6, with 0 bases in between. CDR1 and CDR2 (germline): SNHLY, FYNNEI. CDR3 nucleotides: TGTGCCAGCAGTGAAGAGACCCAGTACTTC. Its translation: CASSEETQYF.

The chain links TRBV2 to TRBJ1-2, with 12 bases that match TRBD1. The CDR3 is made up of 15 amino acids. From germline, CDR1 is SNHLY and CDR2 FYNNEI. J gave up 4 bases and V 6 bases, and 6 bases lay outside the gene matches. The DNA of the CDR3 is TGTGCCAGCAGGGGGGACAGGGGGCGCAGCTATGGCTACACCTTC. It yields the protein CASRGDRGRSYGYTF.